The T cell receptor (beta chain) described here comes from a study of persistence of HIV-infected CD4 T cells. Whole-study results and caveats: Within sorted populations, more oligoclonal TCRs accompanied more oligoclonal proviruses. Rare CMV-responding cells carrying HIV-1 proviruses were not analyzed separately for TCR.

The stimulus was an HIV-1 Gag 15-mer peptide pool, 1 ug/peptide/mL. Memory cells lacking CD40L and CD69 with high CD45RO were sorted. The immunoSEQ assay was version 4, run in survey mode. Generated by immunoSEQ multiplex PCR, the TCRdb table keeps only in-frame clones and is missing some. The top ten clones hold 12% to 15% of a sample with about 40,000 clones, about 80% of them seen once. Concerning this clone: What it binds is unknown.

Germline loops: CDR1 MNHNS, CDR2 SASEGT. There are 17 residues in the CDR3. The V gene lost 0 bases and the J gene lost 1 base, with 13 bases spanning the gap. This sequence originates from an adult man with HIV who was CMV-seropositive. Material: CD4+ T cells sorted from PBMCs after approximately 20-hour stimulation, obtained from a patient who received antiretroviral therapy. The chain is built from TRBV6-1 and TRBJ1-5; no firm D call. This CDR3 is CASSEALSQFSNQPQHF. CDR3 sequence (DNA): TGTGCCAGCAGTGAAGCGCTTTCACAGTTCAGCAATCAGCCCCAGCATTTT.